The clone carrying this TCR beta chain was detected a few times. A read error may be the cause here, since a much bigger clone is one base away. The data stem from a study of regulatory T cells in long-lasting Graves disease. TCR beta libraries were built with iRepertoire HTBI primers and Arm-PCR of CDR3 regions. TCRdb reprocessed the multiplex PCR reads via MiXCR and lists one record per CDR3 protein. Of about 540,000 distinct CDR3 sequences listed, approximately 13% are singletons. The time point: newly diagnosed GD, antithyroid drugs for less than 3 months. There was RNA extracted from PBMCs, and the TCR library was made from it. An endocrinology department located in Xi'an, China, was where the patients came from. These data were also reused for a study on T cells in Graves' hyperthyroidism and ophthalmopathy.

The material was peripheral blood mononuclear cells (PBMCs), obtained at new diagnosis, from a patient treated with antithyroid drugs. The receptor comes from a man aged 25 to 40 with Graves disease.

In nucleotides, the CDR3 is TGTGCCAGCAGTTCTAGGGGCTTTCAGCCCCGGCATTTT. It specifies CASSSRGFQPRHF. The chain uses TRBV27 and TRBJ1-5, with D perhaps matching TRBD1 (5 bases). The CDR3 runs to 13 residues. The germline CDR1 and CDR2 sequences are MNHEY and SMNVEV (reference sequence).